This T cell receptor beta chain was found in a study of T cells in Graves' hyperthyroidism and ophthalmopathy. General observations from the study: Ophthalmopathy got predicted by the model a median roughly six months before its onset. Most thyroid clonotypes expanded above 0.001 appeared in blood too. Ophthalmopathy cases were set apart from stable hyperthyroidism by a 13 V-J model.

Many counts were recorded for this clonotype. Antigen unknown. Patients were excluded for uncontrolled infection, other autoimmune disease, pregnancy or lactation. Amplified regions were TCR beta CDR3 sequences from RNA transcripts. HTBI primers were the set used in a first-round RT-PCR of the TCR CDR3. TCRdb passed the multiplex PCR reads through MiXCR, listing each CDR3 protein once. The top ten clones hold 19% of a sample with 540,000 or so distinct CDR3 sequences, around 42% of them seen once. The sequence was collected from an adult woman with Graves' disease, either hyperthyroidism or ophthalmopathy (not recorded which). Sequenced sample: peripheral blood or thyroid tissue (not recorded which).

CDR3: CASSETGFLNSPLHF. In DNA, the CDR3 is TGCGCCAGCAGTGAGACAGGGTTTCTTAATTCACCCCTCCACTTT. This sequence joins TRBV10-2 and TRBJ1-6, with D perhaps TRBD1 (6 bases). V was clipped by 2 bases and J by 6 bases, with 11 bases between them. CDR1 is WSHSY, CDR2 SAAADI, per germline. The CDR3 contains 15 residues.